One and the same sample provided the 24 T cell receptor beta chains below, sequenced in a study of cytomegalovirus exposure and HLA in healthy donors. Primers: 60 Vbeta forward and 13 Jbeta reverse. Profiling relied on immunoSEQ multiplex PCR, and the TCRdb table lists in-frame clones only, not all of them. The sample has around 150,000 clones, 68% seen once. The specimen was PBMCs. These receptors were taken from a woman between 40 and 55 years old in good health and CMV-seropositive.

This chain links TRBV7-2 with TRBJ2-3, with TRBD1 matching over 9 bases. In germline, CDR1 is SGHTA, CDR2 FQGNSA. With V trimmed by 6 bases and J by 1 base, 5 bases remained unmatched. CDR3 size: 15 residues. The CDR3 spells CASSSGQGGTDTQYF. DNA for the CDR3: TGTGCCAGCAGTTCGGGACAGGGTGGCACAGATACGCAGTATTTT. The whole variable domain, filled in from reference TRBV7-2 and TRBJ2-3, reads GAGVSQSPSNKVTEKGKDVELRCDPISGHTALYWYRQSLGQGLEFLIYFQGNSAPDKSGLPSDRFSAERTGGSVSTLTIQRTQQEDSAVYLCASSSGQGGTDTQYFGPGTRLTVL.

This clone was counted between two and nine times. The chain is built from TRBV7-2 and TRBJ2-3; D might be TRBD2 (6 bases). Germline V gene data show CDR1 as SGHTA and CDR2 as FQGNSA. The CDR3 consists of 16 residues. V shed 5 bases and J shed 3 bases, with 18 bases lying between them. Here the CDR3 reads CASSLLTSSDTDTQYF. CDR3 sequence (DNA): TGTGCCAGCAGCCTGCTCACTAGCTCAGATACAGATACGCAGTATTTT.

The CDR3 DNA is TGCGCCAGCACCGCTACTAGCGGGGGAACCGGGGAGCTGTTTTTT. Protein: CASTATSGGTGELFF. The chain is built from TRBV5-1 and TRBJ2-2; 11 bases are a match to TRBD2. V was pared by 6 bases and J by 5 bases, with 6 bases of the junction left unmatched. Germline CDR1 reads SGHRS; CDR2 reads YFSETQ. The CDR3 is 15 amino acids.

J is TRBJ1-2 and V is TRBV2; 7 bases agree with TRBD1. The CDR3 sequence is 16 residues long. Germline-derived CDR1 and CDR2 are SNHLY and FYNNEI. Trimming took 2 bases from V and 3 from J; bases not matched to a gene: 9. For the CDR3, the DNA is TGTGCCAGCAGTGAAAGCGGACAGGAATTAGACTATGGCTACACCTTC. It encodes CASSESGQELDYGYTF.

The CDR3 is CASSWTTRHEQFF. For the CDR3, the DNA is TGTGCCAGCAGTTGGACTACCCGACACGAGCAGTTCTTC. The V gene is TRBV7-9, the J gene TRBJ2-1; a weak D match, TRBD2 (6 bases). Per the germline V gene, CDR1 is SEHNR and CDR2 is FQNEAQ (reference sequence). V lost 6 bases and J 10 bases, leaving 16 bases between the germline ends. This CDR3 comprises 13 residues. Full variable domain (missing parts from reference TRBV7-9 and TRBJ2-1): DTGVSQNPRHKITKRGQNVTFRCDPISEHNRLYWYRQTLGQGPEFLTYFQNEAQLEKSRLLSDRFSAERPKGSFSTLEIQRTEQGDSAMYLCASSWTTRHEQFFGPGTRLTVL.

This clone appeared a few times. The chain couples TRBV21-1 to TRBJ2-1; the table's D call, TRBD1, has no DNA check behind it. TRBV21-1 constitutes a pseudogene. CDR3 length equals 15 residues. DNA of the CDR3: TGTGCCAGCAGCTTCCCCGAGACAGGGGAAAATGAGCAGTTCTTC. It specifies CASSFPETGENEQFF.

This clone was detected only a few times. This chain connects TRBV29-1 to TRBJ2-3, with 11 bases that match TRBD2. With V trimmed by 2 bases and J by 0 bases, 7 bases remained unmatched. Germline V gives CDR1 SQVTM, CDR2 ANQGSEA. The length of the CDR3 is 17 residues. This CDR3 reads CSVERASGRYSTDTQYF. In nucleotides, the CDR3 is TGCAGCGTTGAAAGGGCTAGCGGGAGGTATAGCACAGATACGCAGTATTTT.

V gene TRBV28 combines with J gene TRBJ1-2; D uncertain. Germline V gives CDR1 MDHEN, CDR2 SYDVKM. This CDR3 has 12 residues. V was cut by 8 bases and J by 4 bases, with 11 bases left in between. The CDR3 bases are TGTGCCAGCCGGAGGAGCGGCTATGGCTACACCTTC. This translates into CASRRSGYGYTF.

In this sample, this clone turned up a few times. The chain recombines TRBV7-2 with TRBJ2-5; the match to TRBD2 covers 15 bases. CDR3 size: 15 residues. V shed 5 bases and J 4 bases; nucleotides not matched to a gene: 2. Germline lookup yields CDR1 SGHTA and CDR2 FQGNSA. The CDR3 is CASSRGLAGGETQYF. The CDR3 DNA follows: TGTGCCAGCAGCAGGGGACTAGCGGGAGGAGAGACCCAGTACTTC.

In this sample, this clone turned up a few times. This chain links TRBV6-1 with TRBJ2-1; 8 bases are shared with TRBD2. This CDR3 comprises 13 residues. CDR1 MNHNS and CDR2 SASEGT come from the germline V gene. The J segment lost 10 bases and the V segment lost 4 bases, leaving 6 bases of the junction unmatched. The CDR3 protein is CASSGTSIDEQFF. The DNA for the CDR3 is TGTGCCAGCAGTGGGACTAGCATCGACGAGCAGTTCTTC.

On this clone itself: A junction boundary mismatches the germline segment, possibly from a read error. The J gene is TRBJ2-7, the V gene TRBV5-1; 8 nucleotides line up with TRBD1. Germline V gene sequence: CDR1 SGHRS, CDR2 YFSETQ. This CDR3 has 15 amino acids. This CDR3 is CASGFQGAPAYEQYF. In nucleotides, the CDR3 is TGCGCCAGCGGCTTCCAGGGGGCGCCCGCCTACGAGCAGTACTTC.

The J gene is TRBJ2-7, the V gene TRBV27, with 13 bases that match TRBD2. CDR1 is MNHEY and CDR2 is SMNVEV in the germline V gene (reference sequence). This CDR3 is 19 amino acids long. Trimming cost V 6 bases and J 0 bases; bases outside gene matches: 14. CDR3 sequence (DNA): TGTGCCAGCAGCCGGCCCCGGACTAGCGGGAGAGCAACCTCCTACGAGCAGTACTTC. Translated, it gives CASSRPRTSGRATSYEQYF.

The V gene is TRBV7-9, the J gene TRBJ2-3; 12 nucleotides agree with TRBD2. The CDR3 has 17 amino acids. V was pared by 5 bases and J by 3 bases, with 9 bases of the junction left unmatched. Germline-derived CDR1 and CDR2 are SEHNR and FQNEAQ (reference sequence). CDR3 protein: CASSPLTSGRETDTQYF. In DNA, the CDR3 is TGTGCCAGCAGCCCACTGACTAGCGGGAGAGAAACAGATACGCAGTATTTT.

This clone was counted a few times. The rearrangement links TRBV5-1 to TRBJ2-3, with 13 bases that match TRBD2. Germline V lookup: CDR1 SGHRS, CDR2 YFSETQ. V lost 4 bases, J lost 2 bases, and 10 bases stayed unmatched. This CDR3 is 18 amino acids long. The DNA of the CDR3 is TGCGCCAGCAGCACCGGACGGACTAGCGGGGGACCCACAGATACGCAGTATTTT. This translates into CASSTGRTSGGPTDTQYF.

The DNA for the CDR3 is TGTGCCAGCAAAAACCCAGGGTATGACGGCTACACCTTC. This codes for CASKNPGYDGYTF. V is TRBV6-6 and J is TRBJ1-2, with a possible D match to TRBD1 (5 bases). The ends were cut back, 7 bases at V and 8 bases at J, with 17 bases in the middle. Germline V CDR1 and CDR2: MNHNY, SVGAGI (reference sequence). CDR3 length equals 13 residues.

V is TRBV9 and J is TRBJ1-2, with a tentative D call TRBD1 (6 bases). CDR3 length equals 13 residues. Germline loops: CDR1 SGDLS, CDR2 YYNGEE. The V end lost 3 bases, the J end lost 8 bases, and 14 bases lay between the germline ends. The CDR3 DNA sequence: TGTGCCAGCAGCGGGCCAGGGGAGGGAGGCTACACCTTC. Its protein product is CASSGPGEGGYTF. Together with reference TRBV9 and TRBJ1-2, the CDR3 gives the full variable domain: DSGVTQTPKHLITATGQRVTLRCSPRSGDLSVYWYQQSLDQGLQFLIQYYNGEERAKGNILERFSAQQFPDLHSELNLSSLELGDSALYFCASSGPGEGGYTFGSGTRLTVV.

The V call is TRBV4-3, the J call TRBJ2-1, with 12 bases aligning to TRBD2. With V trimmed by 1 base and J by 10 bases, 5 bases remained unmatched. The CDR3 spans 15 residues. Germline CDR1 is LGHNA and CDR2 is YSLEER. In nucleotides, the CDR3 is TGCGCCAGCAGCCAAGGACTAGCGGGGGCCTTGGAGCAGTTCTTC. This gives the protein CASSQGLAGALEQFF.

The chain couples TRBV5-8 to TRBJ2-6; a weak D match, TRBD1 (6 bases). The ends were cut back, 4 bases at V and 4 bases at J, with 18 bases in the middle. CDR3 size: 17 residues. Germline assignment: CDR1 SGHTS and CDR2 YDEGEE. CDR3 region: CASSPGTTITGANVLTF. The CDR3 DNA reads as TGTGCCAGCAGCCCCGGGACAACGATCACAGGGGCCAACGTCCTGACTTTC.

The chain is built from TRBV19 and TRBJ2-1, with TRBD1 matching over 7 bases. The V segment lost 0 bases and the J segment 12 bases; nucleotides outside the gene matches: 11. CDR1 and CDR2 (germline): LNHDA, SQIVND (reference sequence). CDR3 length: 15 amino acids. The chain's CDR3 is CASSIELSQGKRQFF. CDR3 DNA: TGTGCCAGTAGTATAGAGCTATCACAGGGGAAGAGGCAGTTCTTC.

In this sample, this clone turned up a few times. The V gene is TRBV19, the J gene TRBJ2-3, with D hard to call. Germline CDR1 reads LNHDA; CDR2 reads SQIVND (reference sequence). CDR3 size: 11 residues. Deletions cut 7 bases from V and 5 bases from J, with 7 bases between. The CDR3 loop reads CASKSEDTQYF. The CDR3 DNA sequence: TGTGCCAGTAAGAGCGAAGATACGCAGTATTTT. Drawing the rest from reference TRBV19 and TRBJ2-3, the complete variable domain is DGGITQSPKYLFRKEGQNVTLSCEQNLNHDAMYWYRQDPGQGLRLIYYSQIVNDFQKGDIAEGYSVSREKKESFPLTVTSAQKNPTAFYLCASKSEDTQYFGPGTRLTVL.

The rearrangement links TRBV19 to TRBJ2-6; maybe TRBD1 (6 bases). CDR1 is LNHDA, CDR2 SQIVND, per germline (reference sequence). Between the trimmed V and J ends, which lost 3 bases and 0 bases, there was a span of 12 bases. CDR3 length: 17 amino acids. CDR3 sequence (DNA): TGTGCCAGTAGTATGGGGGCCGGAGTCTCTGGGGCCAACGTCCTGACTTTC. This sequence encodes CASSMGAGVSGANVLTF.

Comments on this clone: The sample holds other DNA sequences that translate to the same CDR3. The rearrangement joins TRBV27 to TRBJ2-7; weak D call: TRBD2 (6 bases). CDR1 is MNHEY and CDR2 is SMNVEV in the germline V gene (reference sequence). Trimming cost V 8 bases and J 4 bases, with 12 bases left between them. This CDR3 comprises 12 residues. The DNA of the CDR3 is TGTGCCAGCGGTCAGGGAGGATACGAGCAGTACTTC. It translates to CASGQGGYEQYF.

Only a few counts were recorded for this clone. The V gene is TRBV28, the J gene TRBJ2-7; D ambiguous. CDR3 size: 15 residues. CDR1 is MDHEN, CDR2 SYDVKM, per germline. Between the trimmed V and J ends, which lost 5 bases and 1 base, there was a span of 15 bases. CDR3: CASSGEIRNSYEQYF. In nucleotides, the CDR3 is TGTGCCAGCAGTGGTGAAATCAGGAATTCCTACGAGCAGTACTTC.

CDR3 residues: CASTQQAGRGSGEKLFF. Here the CDR3 DNA reads TGTGCCAGCACCCAGCAGGCAGGGAGGGGGTCCGGTGAAAAACTGTTTTTT. The chain combines TRBV7-2 with TRBJ1-4, with D perhaps TRBD1 (6 bases). V was shortened by 7 bases and J by 7 bases, with 25 bases between the two germline ends. From germline, CDR1 is SGHTA and CDR2 FQGNSA. This CDR3 is built from 17 residues.